This TCR beta chain was found in a study of shared clonotypes between healthy human individuals. CD8 cells regarded as naive lacked CD45RO, were positively chosen for CCR7, and omitted terminally differentiated effector memory CD45RA+ cells. The repertoire was sequenced with immunoSEQ multiplex PCR; TCRdb's copy has only in-frame clones and lacks some. Seen here are some 2 million clones, approximately 95% observed once, and the top ten hold less than 1.5%. The V gene's germline CDR1 is LGHNA and CDR2 YSLEER. The CDR3 runs to 14 residues. Trimming took off 0 bases at V and 3 bases at J, with 9 bases between the two ends.

The TCR was taken from a man younger than 35 in good health. The sample consisted of naive CD8+ T cells sorted from blood. The chain links TRBV4-3 to TRBJ2-7; no clear D gene. CDR3 residues: CASSQDSRSYEQYF. DNA for the CDR3: TGCGCCAGCAGCCAAGATAGTCGGAGCTACGAGCAGTACTTC.